The clone carrying this TCR beta chain was seen more than once but under ten times. This entry belongs to a study of cytomegalovirus exposure and HLA in healthy donors. The CDR3 length is 14 residues. The ends lost 11 bases at V and 7 bases at J; junction bases unmatched: 11. Germline CDR1 is ENHRY and CDR2 is SYGVKD. The PCR was carried out with 60 Vbeta primers and 13 Jbeta primers. Produced via immunoSEQ multiplex PCR; TCRdb's table is partial and in-frame only. This sample has around 300,000 clones, with roughly two thirds found just once. The gene calls are TRBV10-3 and TRBJ2-2, with TRBD1 identical over 9 bases. The sample taken for sequencing was PBMCs. The TCR comes from a female donor in good health and CMV-seronegative. CDR3 in DNA: TGTGCCCACGGGACAGGGAGCTCTGGCGGGGAGCTGTTTTTT. Amino acid sequence: CAHGTGSSGGELFF.